Below are 24 T cell receptor beta chains sequenced from a single sample in a study of cytomegalovirus exposure and HLA in healthy donors. Primers included in the PCR were 60 Vbeta and 13 Jbeta primers. Using immunoSEQ multiplex PCR, the repertoire was profiled, and TCRdb retains in-frame clones only, with some absent. The sample has 100,000 or so clones; roughly 80% are singletons. The sequencing sample was made of PBMCs. These receptors were obtained from a female donor in good health and CMV-seropositive.

This clone was recorded a few times. The identical CDR3 is also encoded by other nucleotide sequences in the sample. The chain has TRBV28 and TRBJ1-2, with D maybe TRBD1 (5 bases). The V end lost 5 bases, the J end lost 5 bases, and 24 bases lay between the germline ends. The CDR3 has 17 residues. Germline CDR1 MDHEN, CDR2 SYDVKM. CDR3 bases: TGTGCCAGCAGTAACCTAGGGGCAGGGCGGGGGGAGTATGGCTACACCTTC. Its translation is CASSNLGAGRGEYGYTF.

This chain connects TRBV28 to TRBJ2-7; D possibly corresponds to TRBD1 (5 bases). The CDR3 totals 15 residues. V lost 7 bases to trimming and J lost 1 base, with 17 bases between them. In germline, CDR1 is MDHEN, CDR2 SYDVKM. Written as DNA, the CDR3 is TGTGCCAGCACGTTCAGACAGATGCGATCCTACGAGCAGTACTTC. This gives the protein CASTFRQMRSYEQYF. Full variable domain (outside the CDR3, taken from reference TRBV28 and TRBJ2-7): DVKVTQSSRYLVKRTGEKVFLECVQDMDHENMFWYRQDPGLGLRLIYFSYDVKMKEKGDIPEGYSVSREKKERFSLILESASTNQTSMYLCASTFRQMRSYEQYFGPGTRLTVT.

This clone was found a few times. Other nucleotide sequences from this sample produce the same CDR3. CDR3 sequence (DNA): TGTGCCAGCAGTTTACAGGGGCCCAGCAATCAGCCCCAGCATTTT. It yields the protein CASSLQGPSNQPQHF. The chain uses TRBV28 and TRBJ1-5, with D possibly matching TRBD1 (6 bases). Germline loops: CDR1 MDHEN, CDR2 SYDVKM. The V and J ends lost 2 bases and 1 base respectively, with 9 bases between them. CDR3 size: 15 residues. The whole variable domain, filled in from reference TRBV28 and TRBJ1-5, reads DVKVTQSSRYLVKRTGEKVFLECVQDMDHENMFWYRQDPGLGLRLIYFSYDVKMKEKGDIPEGYSVSREKKERFSLILESASTNQTSMYLCASSLQGPSNQPQHFGDGTRLSIL.

V usage is TRBV28 and J usage is TRBJ2-7; 7 bases map to TRBD2. Germline CDR1 reads MDHEN; CDR2 reads SYDVKM. This CDR3 is 14 amino acids long. The J segment lost 2 bases and the V segment lost 5 bases, leaving 6 bases of the junction unmatched. Written as DNA, the CDR3 is TGTGCCAGCAGTACGGGCGGGAGTGCCTACGAGCAGTACTTC. This codes for CASSTGGSAYEQYF.

J is TRBJ2-2 and V is TRBV29-1, with TRBD1 identical over 7 bases. The CDR3 contains 14 residues. Unmatched junction bases numbered 7, after V lost 6 bases and J lost 3 bases. Germline V gene lookup returns CDR1 SQVTM and CDR2 ANQGSEA. In DNA, the CDR3 is TGCAGCGTAGGCACAGGGGAGTACACCGGGGAGCTGTTTTTT. Its translation is CSVGTGEYTGELFF.

This chain connects TRBV27 to TRBJ1-4, with TRBD1 as a possible D gene (5 bases). Germline V gene data show CDR1 as MNHEY and CDR2 as SMNVEV (reference sequence). The CDR3 is 14 amino acids. With 8 bases removed from V and 7 bases from J, the gap between germline ends came to 17 bases. The CDR3 bases are TGTGCCAGCCACGGACCCTTGGGGGGTGAAAAACTGTTTTTT. Translation: CASHGPLGGEKLFF.

The gene calls are TRBV6-1 and TRBJ2-7; D is uncertain. Per germline, CDR1 MNHNS and CDR2 SASEGT. V gave up 4 bases and J gave up 3 bases, with 16 bases separating them. The CDR3 extends over 15 amino acids. The CDR3 DNA reads as TGTGCCAGCAGTGGGGTAAACAGAGCACACTACGAGCAGTACTTC. Translated: CASSGVNRAHYEQYF.

CDR3 amino acids: CANQLRRGETQYF. Written as DNA, the CDR3 is TGTGCTAACCAGCTCCGGAGGGGAGAGACCCAGTACTTC. The chain employs TRBV2 and TRBJ2-5; the D gene is possibly TRBD2 (6 bases). The CDR3 is 13 amino acids. In germline, CDR1 is SNHLY, CDR2 FYNNEI.

On this clone: The junction departs from the called germline gene at one end, perhaps through a read error. The chain couples TRBV19 to TRBJ1-2, with D perhaps TRBD1 (6 bases). This CDR3 spans 13 amino acids. Germline V gives CDR1 LNHDA, CDR2 SQIVND (reference sequence). CDR3 region: CASSHVTGSGCTF. For the CDR3, the DNA is TGTGCCAGTAGTCATGTTACAGGGTCGGGCTGCACCTTC.

This clone showed up just a few times. The chain combines TRBV11-3 with TRBJ1-1; TRBD1 matches 7 bases. The length of the CDR3 is 13 residues. V lost 5 bases to trimming and J lost 3 bases; unmatched junction nucleotides: 3. Germline loops: CDR1 SGHNT, CDR2 YENEEA. The CDR3 DNA follows: TGTGCCAGCAGCCGAGGGGGCCACACTGAAGCTTTCTTT. It specifies CASSRGGHTEAFF.

The chain links TRBV6-5 to TRBJ2-1, with 7 bases fitting TRBD1. Unmatched junction bases numbered 1, after V lost 0 bases and J lost 2 bases. Germline V lookup: CDR1 MNHEY, CDR2 SVGAGI. CDR3 length: 15 residues. For the CDR3, the DNA is TGTGCCAGCAGTTACTCGACAGGGACCTACAATGAGCAGTTCTTC. Translated: CASSYSTGTYNEQFF.

The J gene is TRBJ1-3, the V gene TRBV6-1; D possibly corresponds to TRBD1 (5 bases). Germline values: CDR1 MNHNS, CDR2 SASEGT. The CDR3 is 13 residues long. CDR3 sequence: CGGGLNSGNTIYF. The CDR3 nucleotides read TGTGGGGGGGGACTGAACTCTGGAAACACCATATATTTT.

The V and J genes are TRBV27 and TRBJ2-7; D unclear. The germline CDR1 and CDR2 sequences are MNHEY and SMNVEV (reference sequence). Trimming pared 2 bases from V and 0 bases from J, leaving 8 bases between. CDR3 size: 14 residues. The CDR3 loop reads CASSLNRISYEQYF. The CDR3 DNA reads as TGTGCCAGCAGTTTAAACAGAATCTCCTACGAGCAGTACTTC.

The genes are TRBV7-2 and TRBJ2-3; the match to TRBD2 covers 10 bases. Per germline, CDR1 SGHTA and CDR2 FQGNSA. V trimming: 5 bases; J trimming: 3 bases; junction bases outside the gene matches: 8. The CDR3 length is 16 residues. The CDR3 loop is CASSPQRGGRTDTQYF. The CDR3 nucleotides are TGTGCCAGCAGCCCACAGCGGGGGGGCCGGACAGATACGCAGTATTTT.

The chain joins TRBV28 to TRBJ1-2; TRBD1 is a possible D gene (5 bases). V was shortened by 8 bases and J by 1 base, with 14 bases between the two germline ends. Germline-derived CDR1 and CDR2 are MDHEN and SYDVKM. The CDR3 is 14 amino acids. The CDR3 protein is CASVGGADNYGYTF. The CDR3 nucleotides read TGTGCCAGCGTGGGAGGGGCGGATAACTATGGCTACACCTTC.

This rearrangement joins TRBV7-6 to TRBJ2-7, with TRBD2 matching over 7 bases. This CDR3 has 16 amino acids. CDR1 and CDR2 (germline): SGHVS, FNYEAQ. The ends lost 3 bases at V and 4 bases at J; junction bases unmatched: 12. As DNA, the CDR3 is TGTGCCAGCAGCTTGGGGCAAGCGGGACCCTCTTACGAGCAGTACTTC. Protein product: CASSLGQAGPSYEQYF.

V gene TRBV5-5 combines with J gene TRBJ1-6; 7 nucleotides agree with TRBD1. There are 17 residues in the CDR3. The germline CDR1 and CDR2 sequences are SGHKS and YYEKEE (reference sequence). Trimming removed 3 bases from V and 0 bases from J; junction bases left unmatched: 6. The CDR3 DNA follows: TGTGCCAGCAGCTCAGGGGGGCTTAGCTCCTATAATTCACCCCTCCACTTT. As protein: CASSSGGLSSYNSPLHF.

The V gene is TRBV6-1, the J gene TRBJ1-5, with a possible D match to TRBD1 (6 bases). Germline CDR1 and CDR2: MNHNS and SASEGT. V gave up 6 bases and J gave up 0 bases, with 6 bases separating them. The CDR3 length is 13 residues. The CDR3, as DNA: TGTGCCAGCAGGGGGGCTAGCAATCAGCCCCAGCATTTT. It is translated as CASRGASNQPQHF.

This chain connects TRBV7-2 to TRBJ2-7; a weak D match, TRBD1 (6 bases). In germline, CDR1 is SGHTA, CDR2 FQGNSA. CDR3 length equals 16 residues. V dropped 6 bases and J dropped 5 bases, with 23 bases sitting between them. In nucleotides, the CDR3 is TGTGCCAGCAGATCGGCAGGGGTCAGGGTTGCGGACGAGCAGTACTTC. The encoded protein is CASRSAGVRVADEQYF.

The chain has TRBV2 and TRBJ2-7; 13 bases match TRBD2. CDR3 length equals 16 residues. Germline trimming cut 6 bases from V and 0 bases from J; bases unmatched to any gene: 5. The germline CDR1 and CDR2 sequences are SNHLY and FYNNEI. The CDR3 region is CASRGTSGESSYEQYF. In nucleotides, the CDR3 is TGTGCCAGCAGGGGGACTAGCGGGGAGAGCTCCTACGAGCAGTACTTC.

V gene TRBV5-5 combines with J gene TRBJ2-5, with TRBD1 as a possible D gene (5 bases). Germline V CDR1 and CDR2: SGHKS, YYEKEE (reference sequence). The CDR3 has 15 residues. The V gene lost 1 base and the J gene lost 1 base, with 11 bases spanning the gap. CDR3 coding DNA: TGTGCCAGCAGCTTGACAGGAACCCTCCAAGAGACCCAGTACTTC. Translation gives CASSLTGTLQETQYF.

The chain recombines TRBV6-6 with TRBJ1-2; 7 nucleotides agree with TRBD1. The germline CDR1 and CDR2 sequences are MNHNY and SVGAGI (reference sequence). Losses at the gene ends were 11 bases for V and 5 bases for J; bases not matched to a gene: 8. The CDR3 loop spans 12 amino acids. CDR3 sequence: CAGGDSPYGYTF. In nucleotides, the CDR3 is TGTGCCGGAGGGGACAGCCCTTATGGCTACACCTTC.

V gene TRBV28 combines with J gene TRBJ2-7; D might be TRBD2 (5 bases). Trimming stripped 3 bases from V and 6 bases from J, with 9 bases between. CDR1 MDHEN and CDR2 SYDVKM come from the germline V gene. The length of the CDR3 is 12 residues. The CDR3 nucleotides read TGTGCCAGCAGTTTCAGGAGGAGCGAGCAGTACTTC. Its protein is CASSFRRSEQYF.

This chain connects TRBV30 to TRBJ1-2, with 8 bases aligning to TRBD1. The CDR3 has 14 amino acids. J was trimmed by 4 bases and V by 3 bases; bases with no gene match: 7. Per the germline V gene, CDR1 is GTSNPN and CDR2 is SVGIG (reference sequence). CDR3 sequence: CAWSGDRRIYGYTF. The CDR3 DNA is TGTGCCTGGAGCGGGGACAGGAGGATCTATGGCTACACCTTC.